The rows below give T cell receptor beta chains drawn from one sample of a study of long-term antiretroviral therapy in people with HIV. Libraries were prepared by immunoSEQ multiplex PCR; TCRdb keeps only in-frame clonotypes and omits some of them. This sample yields about 10,000 clones, of which more than 80% are seen a single time; over 15% belongs to the top ten. The source material was unsorted PBMCs, sampled 0.7 years after starting antiretroviral therapy. The receptors stem from a man aged 40-49 years with HIV. The CDR3 runs from the conserved cysteine through the conserved F or W. The D gene is left open where the match is weak. Clone sizes are given selectively: once, few, many, or a class where the clone is expanded.

>TRBJ1-6|TRBV18|-|TRBD1
TGTGCCAGCTCACCAGAGGGACAGTTGGAATCACCCCTCCACTTT
CASSPEGQLESPLHF
>TRBJ2-7|TRBV28|-|-
TGTGCCAGCAGTCCGAAACCTTTCTACGAGCAGTACTTC
CASSPKPFYEQYF
>TRBJ2-7|TRBV28|-|-
TGTGCCAGCAGTTTACCGCAGGGAATTTACCACGAGCAGTACTTC
CASSLPQGIYHEQYF
>TRBJ2-2|TRBV30|-|-
TGTGCCTGGAGTGTTGGATGGGGGAACACCGGGGAGCTGTTTTTT
CAWSVGWGNTGELFF
>TRBJ2-1|TRBV5-1|-|TRBD2
TGCGCCAGCAGCTTGACTAGCGGGACCAATGAGCAGTTCTTC
CASSLTSGTNEQFF
>TRBJ1-4|TRBV11-2|-|TRBD1
TGTGCCAGCACCAACAGGGGTTTAGGTGAAAAACTGTTTTTT
CASTNRGLGEKLFF
>TRBJ2-7|TRBV19|-|-
TGTGCCAGTACCCGGGGTAGGGACTCGTTCTACGAGCAGTACTTC
CASTRGRDSFYEQYF
>TRBJ2-3|TRBV9|-|-
TGTGCCAGCAGCGTCGGGGCTAGCGGCACAGATACGCAGTATTTT
CASSVGASGTDTQYF
>TRBJ2-1|TRBV30|-|-
TGTGCCTGGAGGTTGGGGGTTTTGGGCGAGCAGTTCTTC
CAWRLGVLGEQFF
>TRBJ2-7|TRBV5-1|-|TRBD2
TGCGCCAGCAGCCTCCGGGAGGGGAGGGAGCAGTACTTC
CASSLREGREQYF
>TRBJ2-1|TRBV7-3|-|TRBD2
TGTGCCAGCAGCTTCGTAGCGGGAGGGTGGAATGAGCAGTTCTTC
CASSFVAGGWNEQFF
>TRBJ2-2|TRBV7-2|-|TRBD2
TGTGCCAGCAGCTTAACTAGCGGGACCACCGGGGAGCTGTTTTTT
CASSLTSGTTGELFF
>TRBJ2-1|TRBV6-4|-|-
TGTGCCAGCAGTGACTCCGGGACAAAATCCTACAATGAGCAGTTCTTC
CASSDSGTKSYNEQFF
>TRBJ2-5|TRBV7-2|-|-
TGTGCCAGCAGCTATTTAGCGGAAGAGACCCAGTACTTC
CASSYLAEETQYF
>TRBJ1-2|TRBV4-3|-|-
TGCGCCAGCAGCCCGACAACATCGGGAACCTATGGCTACACCTTC
CASSPTTSGTYGYTF
>TRBJ1-1|TRBV7-8|-|-
TGTGCCAGCAGCTTAGGAGGTGGGAACACTGAAGCTTTCTTT
CASSLGGGNTEAFF
>TRBJ2-2|TRBV2|-|TRBD2
TGTGCCAGCAGCGAGCGGGATGGTACCGGGGAGCTGTTTTTT
CASSERDGTGELFF
>TRBJ2-7|TRBV27|few|-
TGTGCCAGCAGTTTATCTATGGCTAGGAACTACGAGCAGTACTTC
CASSLSMARNYEQYF
>TRBJ1-4|TRBV9|once|-
TGTGCCAGCAGCAGGAGGGCCCTTCTAACAACTAATGAAAAACTGTTTTTT
CASSRRALLTTNEKLFF
>TRBJ2-3|TRBV6-1|-|-
TGTGCCAGCAGTGTGGGAGACTGGGGGTTGGGCACAGATACGCAGTATTTT
CASSVGDWGLGTDTQYF
>TRBJ1-3|TRBV11-2|-|-
TGTGCCAGCAGCTTAACATCAGGAATTACGGAAAACACCATATATTTT
CASSLTSGITENTIYF
>TRBJ2-3|TRBV7-9|-|TRBD2
TGTGCCAGCAGCTTAGGACGACTAGCGGGGGCAGTGGATACGCAGTATTTT
CASSLGRLAGAVDTQYF
>TRBJ2-7|TRBV7-9|-|-
TGTGCCACCTCGGGAGCGGGTCTTGGTGAGCAGTACTTC
CATSGAGLGEQYF
>TRBJ1-2|TRBV30|-|-
TGTGCCTGGAGAGAAGCTGGCTATGGCTACACCTTC
CAWREAGYGYTF
>TRBJ2-7|TRBV19|few|TRBD1
TGTGCCAGTAGTATGGGGGACAGTCCGACCTACGAGCAGTACTTC
CASSMGDSPTYEQYF
>TRBJ1-2|TRBV7-3|-|-
TGTGCCAGCAGCCTCGAGCCGACTAACTATGGCTACACCTTC
CASSLEPTNYGYTF
>TRBJ2-1|TRBV2|-|TRBD2
TGTGCCAGCAGTGTCGGGGGGGCGCGTGGCAATGAGCAGTTCTTC
CASSVGGARGNEQFF
>TRBJ1-1|TRBV27|-|-
TGTGCCAGCAGTTTATCGTCCAGAGGGGGAACTGAAGCTTTCTTT
CASSLSSRGGTEAFF
>TRBJ2-1|TRBV20-1|-|-
TGCAGTGCCGGAGGGTACAATGAGCAGTTCTTC
CSAGGYNEQFF
>TRBJ1-1|TRBV5-1|-|-
TGCGCCAGCAGCTTGTATGGAGAGGGGATGAACACTGAAGCTTTCTTT
CASSLYGEGMNTEAFF
>TRBJ1-1|TRBV28|-|-
TGTGCCAGCAGTTTTGGTTCCCCCAATCCTGAAGCTTTCTTT
CASSFGSPNPEAFF
>TRBJ2-3|TRBV5-1|-|TRBD2
TGCGCCAGCAGCTTGGTGGGGACTAGCGGGAGCACAGATACGCAGTATTTT
CASSLVGTSGSTDTQYF
>TRBJ2-2|TRBV12-5|-|TRBD1
TGTGCTAGTGGTTTGGACAGGGGGATGAACACCGGGGAGCTGTTTTTT
CASGLDRGMNTGELFF
>TRBJ2-3|TRBV7-7|-|-
TGTGCCAGCAGCTCGTCTCTGAGTTCTTTGAGGTATTTT
CASSSSLSSLRYF
>TRBJ2-1|TRBV5-1|-|TRBD1
TGCGCCAGCAGCTCAGGACAGGGCTATGAGCAGTTCTTC
CASSSGQGYEQFF
>TRBJ2-1|TRBV27|-|TRBD2
TGTGCCAGCAGTACCATACCAGGAACTAGCGGGAGATGCAATGAGCAGTTCTTC
CASSTIPGTSGRCNEQFF
>TRBJ1-2|TRBV14|-|-
TGTGCCAGCAGCCAAGAAGAATACCCGGTGGTGGATGGCTACACCTTC
CASSQEEYPVVDGYTF
>TRBJ2-1|TRBV4-2|-|-
TGTGCCAGCAGCCAGGGGAATGAGCAGTTCTTC
CASSQGNEQFF
>TRBJ1-1|TRBV6-4|-|TRBD1
TGTGCCAGCAGTCACGGGACAGACCCATCCGAAGCTTTCTTT
CASSHGTDPSEAFF
>TRBJ1-1|TRBV29-1|-|TRBD1
TGCAGCGTTGAGGGAACGACAGGGAAAACTGAAGCTTTCTTT
CSVEGTTGKTEAFF
>TRBJ1-1|TRBV29-1|-|-
TGCAGCTCCAAAACGGGTTTGAACACTGAAGCTTTCTTT
CSSKTGLNTEAFF
>TRBJ2-1|TRBV6-1|-|-
TGTGCCAGCAGTGAGCACAGGGACCCTCACAATGAGCAGTTCTTC
CASSEHRDPHNEQFF
>TRBJ2-5|TRBV7-3|once|-
TGTGCCAGCAGCCTCCCCCAGCAAGAGACCCAGTACTTC
CASSLPQQETQYF
>TRBJ2-1|TRBV6-5|-|-
TGTGCCAGCAGTACAGCGCGATACAATGAGCAGTTCTTC
CASSTARYNEQFF
>TRBJ2-3|TRBV27|once|TRBD1
TGTGCCAGCAGTTACCAGGGGGCGCGATCTGGAGATACGCAGTATTTT
CASSYQGARSGDTQYF
>TRBJ1-4|TRBV5-1|-|-
TGCGCCAGCAGCTTGGTGGCAGGGAAAAATGAAAAACTGTTTTTT
CASSLVAGKNEKLFF
>TRBJ2-5|TRBV5-4|-|TRBD2
TGTGCCAGCAGTTTCGTAGGTAGCGGGCAAGAGACCCAGTACTTC
CASSFVGSGQETQYF
>TRBJ2-6|TRBV25-1|-|-
TGTGCCAGCAGTGGCAGACAGATCTCTGGGGCCAACGTCCTGACTTTC
CASSGRQISGANVLTF
>TRBJ2-7|TRBV7-2|-|-
TGTGCCAGCAGCCCCGACCGAATCGAGTACTTC
CASSPDRIEYF
>TRBJ1-4|TRBV5-4|-|TRBD1
TGTGCCAGCAGCAAGAGGACAGGGGTTGAAAAACTGTTTTTT
CASSKRTGVEKLFF
>TRBJ2-5|TRBV4-3|-|TRBD2
TGCGCCAGCAGCCAATTAGCGGGAGTAGAGACCCAGTACTTC
CASSQLAGVETQYF
>TRBJ1-5|TRBV7-2|-|TRBD1
TGTGCCAGCAGCCAGGACAGGGGGCACAATCAGCCCCAGCATTTT
CASSQDRGHNQPQHF
>TRBJ2-2|TRBV10-3|-|-
TGTGCCATCAGTGAGCCAGCAAACACCGGGGAGCTGTTTTTT
CAISEPANTGELFF
>TRBJ2-1|TRBV5-1|-|TRBD1
TGCGCCAGCAGCTTCGGACAGGGGGGCTCCTACAATGAGCAGTTCTTC
CASSFGQGGSYNEQFF
>TRBJ2-5|TRBV5-4|-|TRBD2
TGTGCCAGCAGCTTGGCTAGCGGGGGACAAGAGACCCAGTACTTC
CASSLASGGQETQYF